This TCR beta chain was sequenced in a study of T cell responses to AZD1222 COVID-19 vaccine (dated by TCRdb to the early 2020s). For context, the study as a whole: AZD1222 recipients whose second dose came at about 4 weeks and those whose second dose came at about 12 weeks were combined into one group, since spike-specific TCR depth and breadth did not differ between the two schedules. A total of 230 to 250 trial participants underwent TCR sequencing, of whom 200 to 220 received two doses of AZD1222 and roughly 25 received two doses of the MenACWY control vaccine. Trial participants were enrolled by age into subgroups of 18-55, 56-69 and 70-plus years, and around 150, 28 and 57 TCR-sequenced participants, respectively, were included in these subgroups. Study-wide findings and limitations: Spike-specific TCR breadth and depth rose significantly after two AZD1222 doses compared with day 0 and with MenACWY recipients. Only 5 to 7 AZD1222 recipients were SARS-CoV-2 seropositive at baseline, limiting conclusions about previously exposed vaccinees. Participants were mostly white British and included more females than males, and it was suggested by the authors that clonal diversity may have been underestimated. CD4 TCRs associated with the vaccine covered the entire spike protein, and the dominant responses were in regions 160-218 and 743-854. In the small 56-69-year group, the increase in depth fell short of significance, most likely because of low power. Epitopes outside the regions mutated in the B.1.351 and B.1.1.7 variants were reportedly recognized by nearly half of the unique spike-specific TCRs. Because no day 14 peak-response samples were available, repertoires were characterized only after the peak T cell response.

Comment on this clone: What this receptor recognizes is not known. Qualities for individual bases were not recorded, and no much larger clone is one base off.

Between the V and J ends, shortened by 3 bases and 12 bases respectively, the junction contains 15 bases. Reading from cysteine to phenylalanine, the CDR3 counts 12 amino acids. Here the CDR3 DNA is all that survives: 36 bases in frame from base 1. The germline V gene (reference sequence) specifies DFQATT as CDR1 and SNEGSKA as CDR2. Sample time point, as interpreted from the label and publication: baseline before first vaccination. The vaccinee samples were drawn from two UK trials, COV001 and COV002, one of which was a single-blind randomized controlled phase 2/3 trial testing AZD1222 (ChAdOx1 nCoV-19) in healthy adults. Trial participant PBMC samples were collected at day 0 and day 28 after the second dose for TCRbeta chain sequencing. The CDR3 regions of human TCRbeta chains were subjected to immunosequencing. The original pipeline was this. TCRs in the repertoires were matched against a reference library of SARS-CoV-2-specific TCRs that had been generated with the MIRA antigen-specificity platform. Breadth meant the fraction of unique TCRs that were SARS-CoV-2-associated, whereas depth meant the fraction of total T cells that were SARS-CoV-2-associated. Using the MIRA data, every spike-specific TCR was mapped to the spike region that the TCR reacted to and assigned to either a CD4 or a CD8 class. Log10-transformed breadth and depth values were compared by one-way ANOVA with Sidak's multiple comparisons tests. The immuneACCESS repertoire file appears here via TCRdb, limited to in-frame rearrangements. These files lack a portion of the clones; in checked studies, under half of the deficit traces to unresolved V genes, and the cause of the others is not known. D and trimming were read from the DNA, whereas the V and J calls and clone size are those reported in that table. The sample table contains approximately 140,000 clones; only one count was recorded for 94% of them. The ten largest account for about 1.3% of the sample.

The sequence joins TRBV20-1 to TRBJ2-1; TRBD2 could be the D gene, as 6 bases match. The sample here was peripheral blood, taken on day 0 of AZD1222 vaccination. The receptor's source is an adult in good health. The DNA sequence is as follows: TGCAGTGCTAGTTGGGCCGGGACTCCGCAGTTCTTC. Its protein reads: CSASWAGTPQFF.